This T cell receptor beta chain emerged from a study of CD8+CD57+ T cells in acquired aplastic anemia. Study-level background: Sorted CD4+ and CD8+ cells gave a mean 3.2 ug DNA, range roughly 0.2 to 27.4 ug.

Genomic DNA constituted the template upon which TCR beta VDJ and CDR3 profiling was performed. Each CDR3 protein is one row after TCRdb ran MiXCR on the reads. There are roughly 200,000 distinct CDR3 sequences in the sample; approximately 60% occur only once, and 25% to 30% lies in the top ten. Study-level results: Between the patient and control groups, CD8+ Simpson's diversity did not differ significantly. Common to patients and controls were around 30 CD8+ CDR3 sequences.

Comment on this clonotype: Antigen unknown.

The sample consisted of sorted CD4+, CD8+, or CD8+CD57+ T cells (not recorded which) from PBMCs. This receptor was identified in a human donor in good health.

The chain's CDR3 is CASSGFIGSYEQYF. DNA for the CDR3: TGTGCCAGCAGTGGTTTCATAGGGTCCTACGAGCAGTACTTC. The rearrangement uses TRBV25-1 and TRBJ2-7; D not resolved. CDR1 MGHDK and CDR2 SYGVNS come from the germline V gene. Trimming removed 4 bases from V and 1 base from J, with 11 bases in between. The CDR3 length is 14 residues.